This entry describes one T cell receptor beta chain. Its binding antigen is unknown. Per-base quality was not reported, and no clone a single base away is much larger than it. RNA was isolated from bulk, unsorted tissue, and RNA quality was assessed with a NanoDrop ND-1000 and an Agilent 2100. Newly diagnosed lung cancer patients without prior chemotherapy who had been admitted for thoracic surgery in China between August and November 2014 were enrolled as donors. Anyone who had undergone radiotherapy or chemotherapy before, or who had another cancer at the same time, was left out of the study. Surgical tissue pieces of about 1-2.1 cm3 were preserved in RNAlater solution and stored at -80 °C until use. Receptor libraries were prepared by multiplex PCR. TCRdb lists the instrument as Illumina HiSeq 2500. TCRbeta libraries were built by three rounds of nested PCR using primers (Table S4), following protocols modified from ARM-PCR. Before sequencing, PCR products in the 200-500 bp range were cut out of the gel and cleaned up using the QIAquick gel extraction kit. Concerning the study's data processing: Trimmomatic was used to clean the reads, FLASH was used to merge the reads into complete CDR3 sequences, and MiTCR was used to assign the reads to V(D)J germline segments. VDJtools was used to compute clonal diversity as the inverse Simpson's index. In-frame sequences lacking a premature stop codon were counted as productive reads. TCRdb took the public reads, trimmed them with fastp at Q25, ran MiXCR for clone calling and kept in-frame beta chains. Rows matching on CDR3 protein sequence are summarized as one entry with the most common DNA and genes. The V and J calls were not made by the authors but by TCRdb's processing. This sample has approximately 140,000 distinct CDR3 sequences in its table, and around two thirds of those were observed once. The ten largest clones represent 18% of the sample.

The data belong to a study of tumor and adjacent non-tumor tissue in lung cancer (dated by TCRdb to the late 2010s). Notes on the research overall: Patients with adenocarcinoma (approximately 11), squamous cell carcinoma (2) and small cell lung cancer (1) were included in the cohort. The approximately 15 enrolled patients, of whom around 10 were men and 5 were women, were aged 31 to 76 years and were diagnosed with TNM stage I to III disease. Using bulk TCRbeta repertoires from 15 lung cancer patients, the study set lung tumor tissue side by side with matched distant non-tumor lung tissue. TCRbeta CDR3 sequencing was performed on a few dozen paired specimens, with one tumor sample and one normal lung sample collected per patient. Sequencing generated a total of more than 95,000,000 productive TCRbeta reads, averaging about 4.2 million reads per sample.

The research as a whole found: TCR diversity (inverse Simpson) was significantly higher in tumor than in normal lung tissue (roughly 430 vs 170, P = 0.0075, Mann-Whitney U test). Neither the sequencing platform nor unique molecular identifiers are mentioned in the methods. In normal lung, the top 100 clones accounted for a significantly larger cumulative share of the repertoire than in tumor tissue. Peripheral blood was not sequenced, so blood TCRbeta repertoires in these lung cancer patients were not examined. With only roughly 14 patients in the cohort, the authors noted that larger samples and more detailed clinical data are needed. Significantly higher TCR diversity was found in younger patients, and higher tumor TCR diversity was associated with shorter overall and disease-free survival.

This sequence was found in a man aged 55 to 70 with small cell lung cancer. Source material: lung tumor tissue.

The nucleotide sequence reads as follows: TGCAGTACCAATTTCGGACAGAATGAAAAACTGTTTTTT. This is translated as CSTNFGQNEKLFF. The rearrangement joined TRBV20-1 to TRBJ1-4; a tentative D call is TRBD1 (6 bases match). For CDR1 and CDR2, the germline V gene (reference sequence) lists DFQATT and SNEGSKA. V is shortened by 8 bases, J by 5 bases, and the region joining them spans 15 bases. The CDR3 runs 13 residues from the cysteine to the phenylalanine. The entry retains the CDR3 DNA only, 39 bases that are in frame from base 1.